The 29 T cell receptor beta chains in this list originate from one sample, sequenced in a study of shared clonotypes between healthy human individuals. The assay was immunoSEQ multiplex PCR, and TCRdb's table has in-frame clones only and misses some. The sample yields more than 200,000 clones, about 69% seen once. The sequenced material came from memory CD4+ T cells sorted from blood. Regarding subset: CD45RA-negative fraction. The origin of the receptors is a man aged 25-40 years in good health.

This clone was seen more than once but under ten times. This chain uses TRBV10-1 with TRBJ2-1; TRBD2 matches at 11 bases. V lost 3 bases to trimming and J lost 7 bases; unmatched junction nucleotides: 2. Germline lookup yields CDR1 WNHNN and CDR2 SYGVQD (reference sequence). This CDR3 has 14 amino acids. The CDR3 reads CASSELAGGNEQFF. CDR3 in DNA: TGCGCCAGCAGTGAATTAGCGGGGGGGAATGAGCAGTTCTTC.

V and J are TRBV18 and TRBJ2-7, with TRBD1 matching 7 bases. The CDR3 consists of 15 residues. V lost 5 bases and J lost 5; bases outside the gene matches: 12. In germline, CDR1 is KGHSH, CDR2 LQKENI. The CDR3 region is CASSYLGQEFDEQYF. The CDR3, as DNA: TGTGCCAGCTCATACTTAGGACAGGAATTCGACGAGCAGTACTTC.

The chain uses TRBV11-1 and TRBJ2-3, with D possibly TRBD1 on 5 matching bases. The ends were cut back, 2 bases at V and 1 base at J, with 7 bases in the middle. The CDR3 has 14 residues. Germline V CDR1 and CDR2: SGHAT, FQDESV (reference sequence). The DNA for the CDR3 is TGTGCCAGCAGCTTAAAGACAGGCACAGATACGCAGTATTTT. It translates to CASSLKTGTDTQYF. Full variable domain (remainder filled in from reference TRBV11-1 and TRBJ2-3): EAEVAQSPRYKITEKSQAVAFWCDPISGHATLYWYRQILGQGPELLVQFQDESVVDDSQLPKDRFSAERLKGVDSTLKIQPAELGDSAMYLCASSLKTGTDTQYFGPGTRLTVL.

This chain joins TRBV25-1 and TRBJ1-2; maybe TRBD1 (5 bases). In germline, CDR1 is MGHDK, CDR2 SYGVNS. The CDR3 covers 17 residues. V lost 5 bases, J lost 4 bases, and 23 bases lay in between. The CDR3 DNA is TGTGCCAGCAGTCCACTTCTGTCATCGACGGGACGCTATGGCTACACCTTC. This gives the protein CASSPLLSSTGRYGYTF.

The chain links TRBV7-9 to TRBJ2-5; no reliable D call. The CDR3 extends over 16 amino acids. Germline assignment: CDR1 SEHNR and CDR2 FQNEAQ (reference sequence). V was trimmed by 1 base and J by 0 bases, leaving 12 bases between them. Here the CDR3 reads CASSLEGTYYQETQYF. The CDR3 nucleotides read TGTGCCAGCAGCTTAGAAGGAACGTACTACCAAGAGACCCAGTACTTC.

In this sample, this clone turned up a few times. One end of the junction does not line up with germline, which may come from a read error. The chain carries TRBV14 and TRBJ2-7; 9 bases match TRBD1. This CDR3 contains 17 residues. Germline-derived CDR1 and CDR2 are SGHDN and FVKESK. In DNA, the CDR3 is TGTGCCAGCAGCGAAGAAGGGGGGACAGGGCAATCCTACGAGCAGTACTTC. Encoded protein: CASSEEGGTGQSYEQYF.

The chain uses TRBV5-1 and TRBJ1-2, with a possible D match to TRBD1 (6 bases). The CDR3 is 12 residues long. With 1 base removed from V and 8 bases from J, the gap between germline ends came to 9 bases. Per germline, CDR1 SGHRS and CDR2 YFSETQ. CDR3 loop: CASSLSGAGYTF. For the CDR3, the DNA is TGCGCCAGCAGCTTGTCAGGGGCGGGCTACACCTTC.

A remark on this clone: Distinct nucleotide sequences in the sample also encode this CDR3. CDR3 nucleotide sequence: TGTGCCAGCAGCTCAGGGGGCGCGAACACTGAAGCTTTCTTT. Residues: CASSSGGANTEAFF. The chain is built from TRBV7-2 and TRBJ1-1; 8 bases agree with TRBD1. V was pared by 4 bases and J by 1 base, with 2 bases of the junction left unmatched. Germline V gene data show CDR1 as SGHTA and CDR2 as FQGNSA. This CDR3 contains 14 residues.

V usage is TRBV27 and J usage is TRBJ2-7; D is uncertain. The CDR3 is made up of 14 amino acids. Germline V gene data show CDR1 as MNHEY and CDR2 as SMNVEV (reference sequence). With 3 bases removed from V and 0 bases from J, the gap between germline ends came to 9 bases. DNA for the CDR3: TGTGCCAGCAGTTTTGTCTGGAGCTCCTACGAGCAGTACTTC. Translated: CASSFVWSSYEQYF.

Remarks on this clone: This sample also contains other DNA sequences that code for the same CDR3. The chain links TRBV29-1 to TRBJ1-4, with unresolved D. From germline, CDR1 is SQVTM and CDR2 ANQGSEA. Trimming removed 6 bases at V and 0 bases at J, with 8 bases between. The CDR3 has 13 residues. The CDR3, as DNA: TGCAGCGTCGGAGGTGCAACTAATGAAAAACTGTTTTTT. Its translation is CSVGGATNEKLFF. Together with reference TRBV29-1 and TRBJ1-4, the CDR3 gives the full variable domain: SAVISQKPSRDICQRGTSLTIQCQVDSQVTMMFWYRQQPGQSLTLIATANQGSEATYESGFVIDKFPISRPNLTFSTLTVSNMSPEDSSIYLCSVGGATNEKLFFGSGTQLSVL.

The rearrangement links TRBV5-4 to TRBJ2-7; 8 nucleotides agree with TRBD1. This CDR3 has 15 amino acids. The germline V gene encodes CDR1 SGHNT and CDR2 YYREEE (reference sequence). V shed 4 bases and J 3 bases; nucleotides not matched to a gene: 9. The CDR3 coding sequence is TGTGCCAGCAGCCCCCGGGACAGGAACTTCTACGAGCAGTACTTC. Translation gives CASSPRDRNFYEQYF.

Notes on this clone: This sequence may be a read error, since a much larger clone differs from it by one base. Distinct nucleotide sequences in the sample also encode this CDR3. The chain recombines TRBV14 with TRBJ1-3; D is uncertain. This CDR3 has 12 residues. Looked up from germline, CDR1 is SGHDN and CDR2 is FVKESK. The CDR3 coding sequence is TGCGCCAGCAGTCTTAACCGGGACACCATATATTTT. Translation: CASSLNRDTIYF.

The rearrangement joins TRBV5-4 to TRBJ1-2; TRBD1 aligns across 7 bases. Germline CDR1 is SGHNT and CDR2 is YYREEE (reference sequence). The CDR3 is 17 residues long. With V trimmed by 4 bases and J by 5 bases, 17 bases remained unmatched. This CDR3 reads CASSLGGATAAKYGYTF. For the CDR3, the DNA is TGTGCCAGCAGCCTAGGGGGCGCAACCGCCGCGAAATATGGCTACACCTTC.

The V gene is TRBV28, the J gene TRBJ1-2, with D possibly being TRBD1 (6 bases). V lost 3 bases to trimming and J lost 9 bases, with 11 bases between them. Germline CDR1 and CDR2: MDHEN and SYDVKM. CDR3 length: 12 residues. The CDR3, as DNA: TGTGCCAGCAGTTTGGGACATCGACGCTACACCTTC. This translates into CASSLGHRRYTF.

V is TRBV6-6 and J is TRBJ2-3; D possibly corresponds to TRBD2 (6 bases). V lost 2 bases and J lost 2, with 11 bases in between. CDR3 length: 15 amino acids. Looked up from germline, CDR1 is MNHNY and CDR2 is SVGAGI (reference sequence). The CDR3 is CASSYGRTNTDTQYF. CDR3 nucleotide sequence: TGTGCCAGCAGTTACGGGAGGACCAACACAGATACGCAGTATTTT.

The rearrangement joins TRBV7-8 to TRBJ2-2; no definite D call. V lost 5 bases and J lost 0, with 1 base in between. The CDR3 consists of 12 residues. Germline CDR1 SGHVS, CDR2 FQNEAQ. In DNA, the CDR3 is TGTGCCAGCAGCCCGAACACCGGGGAGCTGTTTTTT. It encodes CASSPNTGELFF.

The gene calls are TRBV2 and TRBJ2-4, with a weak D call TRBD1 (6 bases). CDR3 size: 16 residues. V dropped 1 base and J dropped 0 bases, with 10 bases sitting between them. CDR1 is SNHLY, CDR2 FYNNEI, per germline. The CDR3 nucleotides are TGTGCCAGCAGTGAAGAGACAGGCTCAGCCAAAAACATTCAGTACTTC. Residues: CASSEETGSAKNIQYF.

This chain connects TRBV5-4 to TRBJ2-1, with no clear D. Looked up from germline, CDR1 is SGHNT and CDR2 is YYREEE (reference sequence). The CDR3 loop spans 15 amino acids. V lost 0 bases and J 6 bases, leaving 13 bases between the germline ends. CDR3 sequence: CASSLAWANLNEQFF. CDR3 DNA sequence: TGTGCCAGCAGCTTGGCCTGGGCAAACCTCAATGAGCAGTTCTTC.

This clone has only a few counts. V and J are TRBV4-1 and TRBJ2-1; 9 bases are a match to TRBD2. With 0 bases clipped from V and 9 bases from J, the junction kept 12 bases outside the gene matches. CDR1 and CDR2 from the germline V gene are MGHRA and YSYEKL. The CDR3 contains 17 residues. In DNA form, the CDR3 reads TGCGCCAGCAGCCAAGACCGAGCGGGAGGTCTGCGCGGTGAGCAGTTCTTC. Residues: CASSQDRAGGLRGEQFF.

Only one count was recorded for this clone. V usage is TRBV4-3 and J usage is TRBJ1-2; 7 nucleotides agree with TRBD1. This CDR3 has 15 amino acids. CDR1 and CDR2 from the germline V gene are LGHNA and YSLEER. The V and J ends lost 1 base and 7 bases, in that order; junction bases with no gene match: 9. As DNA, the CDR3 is TGCGCCAGCAGCCAAGGGGGAAGGGGGCAGGGTGGCTACACCTTC. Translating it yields CASSQGGRGQGGYTF.

CDR3 amino acids: CASSREPNTGELFF. The CDR3 bases are TGTGCCAGCAGCAGGGAGCCTAACACCGGGGAGCTGTTTTTT. The chain couples TRBV11-3 to TRBJ2-2; possibly TRBD2 for D (5 bases). Per the germline V gene, CDR1 is SGHNT and CDR2 is YENEEA. Trimming stripped 5 bases from V and 2 bases from J, with 9 bases between. The CDR3 is 14 amino acids.

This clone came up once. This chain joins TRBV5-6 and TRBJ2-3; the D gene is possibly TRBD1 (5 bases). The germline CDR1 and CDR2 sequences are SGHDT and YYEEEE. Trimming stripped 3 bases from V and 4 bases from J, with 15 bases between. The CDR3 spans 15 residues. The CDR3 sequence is CASSSLGVAPDTQYF. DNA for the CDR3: TGTGCCAGCAGCTCTTTAGGGGTCGCCCCAGATACGCAGTATTTT. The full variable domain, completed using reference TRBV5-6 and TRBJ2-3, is DAGVTQSPTHLIKTRGQQVTLRCSPKSGHDTVSWYQQALGQGPQFIFQYYEEEERQRGNFPDRFSGHQFPNYSSELNVNALLLGDSALYLCASSSLGVAPDTQYFGPGTRLTVL.

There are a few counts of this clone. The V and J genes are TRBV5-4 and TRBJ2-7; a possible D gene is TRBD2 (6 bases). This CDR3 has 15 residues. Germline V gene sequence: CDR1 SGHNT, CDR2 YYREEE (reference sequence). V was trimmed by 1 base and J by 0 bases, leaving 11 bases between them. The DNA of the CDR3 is TGTGCCAGCAGCTTGCGAGCGGGCGGCTCCTACGAGCAGTACTTC. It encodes CASSLRAGGSYEQYF.

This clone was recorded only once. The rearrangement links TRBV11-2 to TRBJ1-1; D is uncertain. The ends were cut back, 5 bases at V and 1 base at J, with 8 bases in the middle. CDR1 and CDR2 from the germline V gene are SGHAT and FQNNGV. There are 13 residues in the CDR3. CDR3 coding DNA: TGTGCCAGCAGCGAACAGCGGAACACTGAAGCTTTCTTT. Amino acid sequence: CASSEQRNTEAFF.

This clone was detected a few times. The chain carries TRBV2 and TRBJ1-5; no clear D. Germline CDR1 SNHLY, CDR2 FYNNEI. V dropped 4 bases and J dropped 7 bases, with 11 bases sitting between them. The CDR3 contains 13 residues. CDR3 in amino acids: CASSGEEVQPQHF. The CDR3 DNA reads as TGTGCCAGCAGTGGGGAAGAAGTCCAGCCCCAGCATTTT.

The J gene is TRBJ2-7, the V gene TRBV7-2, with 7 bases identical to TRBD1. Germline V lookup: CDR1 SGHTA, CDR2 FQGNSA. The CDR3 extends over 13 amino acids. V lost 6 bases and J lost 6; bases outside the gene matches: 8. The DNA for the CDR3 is TGTGCCAGCAGAATACAACAGGGGAGCGAGCAGTACTTC. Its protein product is CASRIQQGSEQYF.

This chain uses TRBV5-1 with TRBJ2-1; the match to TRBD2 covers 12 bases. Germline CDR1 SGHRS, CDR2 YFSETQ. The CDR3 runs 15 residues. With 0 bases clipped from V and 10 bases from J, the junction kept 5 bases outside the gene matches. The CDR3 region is CASSLGLAGAKEQFF. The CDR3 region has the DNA TGCGCCAGCAGCTTGGGACTAGCGGGAGCTAAGGAGCAGTTCTTC. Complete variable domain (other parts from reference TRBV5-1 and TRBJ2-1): KAGVTQTPRYLIKTRGQQVTLSCSPISGHRSVSWYQQTPGQGLQFLFEYFSETQRNKGNFPGRFSGRQFSNSRSEMNVSTLELGDSALYLCASSLGLAGAKEQFFGPGTRLTVL.

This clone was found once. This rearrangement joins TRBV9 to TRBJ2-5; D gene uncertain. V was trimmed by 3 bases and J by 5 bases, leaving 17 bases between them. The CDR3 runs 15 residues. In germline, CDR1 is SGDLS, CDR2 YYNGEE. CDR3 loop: CASSAGPSWDETQYF. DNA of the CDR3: TGTGCCAGCAGCGCCGGGCCGTCTTGGGATGAGACCCAGTACTTC.

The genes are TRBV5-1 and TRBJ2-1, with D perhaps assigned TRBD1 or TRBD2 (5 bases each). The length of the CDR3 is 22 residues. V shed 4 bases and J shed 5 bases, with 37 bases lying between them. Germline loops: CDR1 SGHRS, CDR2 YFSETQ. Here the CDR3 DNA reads TGCGCCAGCAGCCCCAAAGACTCAGGGACCGAATACTTGAGGCGGACCAACAATGAGCAGTTCTTC. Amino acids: CASSPKDSGTEYLRRTNNEQFF.